This T cell receptor (beta chain) was sequenced during a study of T cells in tuberculosis. Study details: In South Africa, adults with active tuberculosis were compared with IGRA-negative and latently infected IGRA-positive adolescents.

Comments on this clone: Its antigen is undetermined.

Method: immunoSEQ multiplex PCR; TCRdb's copy keeps in-frame clones and lacks some. The sample yields some 31,000 clones, roughly 95% seen once. Study-wide results and limits: Smaller alpha distances in active tuberculosis partly reflected shorter CDR3-alpha lengths. GEM motif frequencies gave 60% to 70% accuracy; the GMM repertoire gave roughly 85%.

Tuberculin skin test and IGRA determined adolescents' latent tuberculosis status at entry. Germline V gene sequence: CDR1 LNHDA, CDR2 SQIVND (reference sequence). The length of the CDR3 is 14 residues. Trimming removed 7 bases at V and 0 bases at J, with 10 bases between. This chain links TRBV19 with TRBJ1-3; D unclear. This sequence was found in a donor aged 10-29 years with latent tuberculosis or without tuberculosis infection. The specimen sequenced was PBMCs. The CDR3 reads CASTPGSSGNTIYF. CDR3 sequence (DNA): TGTGCCAGTACCCCGGGGTCCTCTGGAAACACCATATATTTT. The complete variable domain, with remaining parts taken from reference TRBV19 and TRBJ1-3, reads DGGITQSPKYLFRKEGQNVTLSCEQNLNHDAMYWYRQDPGQGLRLIYYSQIVNDFQKGDIAEGYSVSREKKESFPLTVTSAQKNPTAFYLCASTPGSSGNTIYFGEGSWLTVV.